One TCR beta chain is described in this entry. The data stem from a study of identifying expanded T cells in peripheral blood. CDR3 size: 12 residues. Trimming removed 2 bases from V and 7 bases from J, with 8 bases in between. The germline CDR1 and CDR2 sequences are MGHRA and YSYEKL. The repertoire was sequenced with immunoSEQ multiplex PCR; TCRdb's copy has only in-frame clones and lacks some. In the table there are about 82,000 clones, 80% to 90% of which are singletons. The chain uses TRBV4-1 and TRBJ1-2; D is possibly TRBD1 (5 bases). This receptor was obtained from a person aged 18 to 69 in good health. Source material: blood. As DNA, the CDR3 is TGCGCCAGCAGCCAATGGGGACGTGGCTACACCTTC. Translation: CASSQWGRGYTF.